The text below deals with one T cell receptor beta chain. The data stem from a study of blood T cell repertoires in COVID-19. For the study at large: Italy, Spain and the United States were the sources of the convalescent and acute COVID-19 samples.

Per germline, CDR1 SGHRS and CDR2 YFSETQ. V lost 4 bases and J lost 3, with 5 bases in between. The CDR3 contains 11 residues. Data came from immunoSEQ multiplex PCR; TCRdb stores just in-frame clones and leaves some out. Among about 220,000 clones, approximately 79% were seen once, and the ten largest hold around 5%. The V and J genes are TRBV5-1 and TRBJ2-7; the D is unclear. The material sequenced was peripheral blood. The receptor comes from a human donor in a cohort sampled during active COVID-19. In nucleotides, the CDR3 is TGCGCCAGCAGCAATCTCTACGAGCAGTACTTC. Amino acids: CASSNLYEQYF.